Detailed here is one TCR beta chain. Its target is unknown. This record comes from a study of cytomegalovirus exposure and HLA in healthy donors. Background on the study: One earlier analysis, a look at around 180 million T cells, found some 100 million unique TCR beta sequences. Study observations and caveats: It was shown in a later analysis that HLA-associated TCR beta chains were more clonally expanded than other, equally common chains. Presence/absence analyses assumed roughly uniform sequencing depth across donors, which may not hold. Later analysis associated a missense DCLRE1C variant with TCR beta V- and J-gene trimming.

The PCR used 60 Vbeta and 13 Jbeta primers. Only in-frame clones appear in the TCRdb table, and some are missing; sequencing was by immunoSEQ multiplex PCR. Of roughly 150,000 clones detected, 55% to 85% appear once; the ten largest clones hold over 2%. The receptor's source is a man between 35 and 55 years old in good health and CMV-seronegative. Input material: PBMCs.

Written as DNA, the CDR3 is TGTGCCAGCAGCCTACAGGGGAGCCAAGAGACCCAGTACTTC. Translating gives CASSLQGSQETQYF. The chain combines TRBV6-6 with TRBJ2-5; 7 nucleotides match TRBD1. The CDR3 is 14 amino acids. Germline V CDR1 and CDR2: MNHNY, SVGAGI (reference sequence). V dropped 6 bases and J dropped 1; count of bases not matched to a gene: 5.